This TCR beta chain was documented in a study of CD8 T cells in Susac syndrome. Reverse transcription of roughly 0.45 to 1 ug RNA was carried out with random hexamers. TCRdb reanalysed the immunoSEQ multiplex PCR reads using MiXCR and keeps one entry per CDR3 protein. The data hold about 100,000 distinct CDR3 sequences, with 95% observed a single time. The sample comprised CD8+ T cells from PBMCs. This clonotype originated in a human donor with Susac syndrome.

CDR3 sequence: CASSVGPPGTEAFF. For the CDR3, the DNA is TGTGCCAGCAGCGTTGGGCCCCCGGGCACTGAAGCTTTCTTT. The chain employs TRBV9 and TRBJ1-1; D call uncertain. V gave up 2 bases and J gave up 4 bases, with 12 bases separating them. CDR3 length: 14 residues. Germline V gene lookup returns CDR1 SGDLS and CDR2 YYNGEE.